This T cell receptor beta chain was identified during a study of blood T cells in healthy people across ages. The CDR3 runs 11 residues. Trimming removed 2 bases at V and 8 bases at J, with 7 bases between. The germline V gene encodes CDR1 GTSNPN and CDR2 SVGIG (reference sequence). Using a J-beta primer mix together with a sample-barcoded 5' primer, a second PCR was run for roughly 6 to 12 cycles. Every cDNA molecule carried a tag from a template-switch adaptor bearing 12 random nucleotides. TCRdb independently ran MiXCR on the 5' RACE reads; one entry per CDR3 protein. The sample has roughly 500,000 distinct CDR3 sequences, 20% to 30% seen once; the top ten hold around 10%. These data also featured in a second study, about T cells of mothers and their children.

Sequenced sample: blood. The sequence was obtained from a boy between 5 and 17 years old in good health. This chain joins TRBV30 and TRBJ2-1; D gene unclear. The CDR3 sequence: CAWSSVDEQFF. The CDR3, as DNA: TGTGCCTGGAGTTCAGTTGATGAGCAGTTCTTC.